The clone carrying this T cell receptor (beta chain) was observed a single time. Its cognate antigen is unknown. Its ends do not fully match the called genes, so a read error is possible. Donors contributed one heparinised blood draw apiece, averaging around 120 mL. The sample comes from a study of beta chain features in type 1 diabetes. The overall study: There was similarity between patients and healthy donors in age, gender and cell yields.

Expressed TCRB transcripts were sequenced because the entire RNA isolate underwent reverse transcription. Profiled with immunoSEQ multiplex PCR; TCRdb holds only in-frame clones, not every one. In the table there are about 650,000 clones, roughly an eighth of which are singletons. Study-wide results and limits: Insertions were fewer and deletions more numerous at VDJ junctions in type 1 diabetes patients. Patients with Type 1 diabetes showed moderately but significantly shorter TCRB CDR3s in all four CD4+ subsets. Naive, central memory and Treg TCRB repertoires seemed to resemble each other more closely in patients than they did in healthy donors.

This CDR3 has 14 amino acids. Germline CDR1 SGHAT, CDR2 FQNNGV. The sequencing sample was made of naive CD4+ T cells from blood. The sequence was obtained from a man aged 30-40 years with type 1 diabetes. The rearrangement joins TRBV11-2 to TRBJ1-6; weak D call: TRBD1 (6 bases). The chain's CDR3 is CASSQGGDNSPLHF. The CDR3 DNA reads TGCGCCAGCAGCCAAGGGGGTGACAATTCACCCCTCCACTTT.